This T cell receptor (beta chain) was documented in a study of blood T cells in healthy people across ages. Study-level points and caveats: Total diversity from one million sequenced T cells was likely underestimated.

This CDR3 has 14 amino acids. Germline CDR1 reads MNHNY; CDR2 reads SVGAGI (reference sequence). V was shortened by 7 bases and J by 2 bases, with 15 bases between the two germline ends. There were healthy Caucasian individuals from Russia, aged about 6 to 100, serving as donors. This clonotype was recorded at least ten times. Its specificity is unknown. Primers used in a second PCR of roughly 7 to 11 cycles were a sample-barcoded 5' primer and a J-beta primer mix. TCRdb recomputed calls from the 5' RACE reads with MiXCR, one row per CDR3 protein. Of about 650,000 distinct CDR3 sequences in the sample, 32% are singletons; the top ten hold 15%.

The sequence was collected from a woman of 80 years or more in good health. Sequencing was done on a sample of blood. The chain is built from TRBV6-6 and TRBJ2-7; D perhaps matches TRBD2 (6 bases). The CDR3 region is CASTQGGIAYEQYF. CDR3 nucleotide sequence: TGTGCCAGCACCCAAGGAGGGATAGCCTACGAGCAGTACTTC.